The entry that follows covers one T cell receptor (beta chain) sequence. The antigen it binds to is not known. One base away there is no much larger clone; base qualities are not given. From the cysteine through the phenylalanine, the CDR3 covers 11 amino acids. The read is trimmed to its CDR3 DNA, 33 bases read in frame from base 1. The junction shows trimming of 10 bases on V and 6 bases on J, plus 14 bases between the germline ends. The germline V gene specifies SGHTS as CDR1 and YDEGEE as CDR2. Per the publication, the time point label means: cells obtained before transplantation from donor or recipient. CD3+CD4+ and CD3+CD8+ populations were FACS-sorted from unstimulated pre-transplant donor and recipient cells taken from spleen or lymph nodes. Preparation of the library involved the immunoSEQ multiplex PCR assay. For most patients, genomic DNA was isolated with the Qiagen DNeasy Blood and Tissue Kit and sent frozen to Adaptive Biotechnologies for TCR sequencing. For most patients, genomic DNA was subjected to high-throughput TCR-beta CDR3 sequencing by Adaptive Biotechnologies. On the authors' methods: Adaptive's ImmunoSEQ software was the source of the TCR sequencing data for 18 patients, while three other patients were processed with MiXCR and VDJtools. To correct CD4 versus CD8 sorting errors, sequences present in both subsets at a frequency ratio below 5:1 were removed. CDR3 nucleotide sequences shared between donor and recipient were removed because their origin could not be assigned. To be classed as alloreactive, a clone needed at least 2-fold expansion over unstimulated cells and a minimum CFSE-low frequency of 0.002% (template counts) or 0.001% (read counts). Mappable clones were those detected in sequenced pre-transplant spleen, lymph node, or MLR CFSE-low populations of the donor or recipient. Cumulative frequency of alloreactive clones was calculated as a percentage of all sequences weighted by copy number. TCRdb obtained this table from immuneACCESS and retained in-frame rearrangements with V and J assigned. These tables miss some clones; where compared with another copy, unresolved V genes account for less than half of the shortfall, and the remainder is unexplained. V and J calls and clone size are those listed in that table; D and trimming were worked out from the DNA. Recorded for this sample are about 88,000 clones; 90% of them occurred a single time. The ten largest account for around 0.1% of the sample.

These data come from a study of graft-versus-host responses after intestinal transplantation (dated by TCRdb to about 2021). Study-level background: Multivisceral, liver-intestinal, or isolated intestinal transplants were received by the recipients. Every recipient was given anti-thymocyte globulin induction, then maintenance tacrolimus and steroids for 3 to 4 years. Graft-versus-host and host-versus-graft alloreactive T cell clones were tracked in the graft, circulation and bone marrow after intestinal transplantation using bulk TCR-beta CDR3 sequencing. To identify alloreactive clones, pre-transplant mixed lymphocyte reaction products were sequenced and compared with unstimulated pre-transplant donor and recipient T cells. A cohort of 24 intestinal transplant recipients, including one retransplant, was enrolled, and a few patients lacking pretransplant specimens were excluded. A peak of at least 4% donor T cells among recipient peripheral blood mononuclear cells was the definition used for donor T cell macrochimerism. Samples from three later patients were sequenced in-house on an Illumina MiSeq with MiXCR processing rather than by the commercial service.

Overall results and qualifications from the work: Conclusions were limited by the relatively low number and heterogeneity of intestinal transplant patients. High GvH to HvG T cell clonal ratios were observed in the allografts of patients with donor T cell macrochimerism. GvH clones were found in recipient bone marrow, and some of the GvH clones appeared earlier in ileal mucosa or blood, which is consistent with an intestinal mucosal origin. Early after transplant, peak levels of circulating GvH clones were associated with declines in HvG clones.

This specimen was unstimulated CD4+ T cells sorted from spleen or lymph node cells, taken before intestinal transplant. The V and J genes are TRBV5-8 and TRBJ2-7, with a weak D call of TRBD1 (6 bases match). The origin of this receptor is a human donor who received an intestinal transplant. The CDR3 is CASHRAGEQYF. The nucleotide sequence reads TGTGCCTCCCACAGGGCTGGCGAGCAGTACTTC.